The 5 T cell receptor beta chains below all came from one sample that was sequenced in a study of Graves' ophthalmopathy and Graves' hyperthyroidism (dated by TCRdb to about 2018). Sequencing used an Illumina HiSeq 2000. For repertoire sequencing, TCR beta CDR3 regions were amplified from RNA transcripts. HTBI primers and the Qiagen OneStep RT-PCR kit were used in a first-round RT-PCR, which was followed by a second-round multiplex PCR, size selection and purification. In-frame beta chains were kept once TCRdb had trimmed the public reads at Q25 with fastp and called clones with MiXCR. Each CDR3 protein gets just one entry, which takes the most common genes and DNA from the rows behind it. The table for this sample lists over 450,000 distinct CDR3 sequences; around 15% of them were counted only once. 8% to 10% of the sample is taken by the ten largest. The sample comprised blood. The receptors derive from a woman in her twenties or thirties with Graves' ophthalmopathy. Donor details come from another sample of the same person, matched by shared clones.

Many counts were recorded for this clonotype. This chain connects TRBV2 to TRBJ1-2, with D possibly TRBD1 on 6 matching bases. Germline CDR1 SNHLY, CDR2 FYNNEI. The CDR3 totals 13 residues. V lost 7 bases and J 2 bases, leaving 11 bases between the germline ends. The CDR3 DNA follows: TGTGCCAGCAATGTGGACAGAAACTATGGCTACACCTTC. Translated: CASNVDRNYGYTF.

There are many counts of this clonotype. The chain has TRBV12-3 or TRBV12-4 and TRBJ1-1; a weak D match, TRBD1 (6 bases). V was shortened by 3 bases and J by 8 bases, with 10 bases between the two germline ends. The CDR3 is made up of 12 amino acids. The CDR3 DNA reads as TGTGCCAGCAGTTTGATGGGGGCGGAAGCTTTCTTT. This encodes CASSLMGAEAFF.

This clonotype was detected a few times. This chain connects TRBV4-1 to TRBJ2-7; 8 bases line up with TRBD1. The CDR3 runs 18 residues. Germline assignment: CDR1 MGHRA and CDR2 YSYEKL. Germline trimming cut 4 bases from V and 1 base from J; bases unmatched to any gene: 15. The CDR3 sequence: CASSLQYPRTGFSYEQYF. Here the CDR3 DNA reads TGCGCCAGCAGCCTTCAATACCCCCGGACAGGGTTTTCCTACGAGCAGTACTTC.

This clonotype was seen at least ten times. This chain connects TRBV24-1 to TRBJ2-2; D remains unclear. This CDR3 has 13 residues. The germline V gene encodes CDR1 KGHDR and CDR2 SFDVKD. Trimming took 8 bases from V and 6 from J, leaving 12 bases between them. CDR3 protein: CATTHESAGELFF. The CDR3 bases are TGTGCCACCACCCATGAGTCCGCCGGGGAGCTGTTTTTT.

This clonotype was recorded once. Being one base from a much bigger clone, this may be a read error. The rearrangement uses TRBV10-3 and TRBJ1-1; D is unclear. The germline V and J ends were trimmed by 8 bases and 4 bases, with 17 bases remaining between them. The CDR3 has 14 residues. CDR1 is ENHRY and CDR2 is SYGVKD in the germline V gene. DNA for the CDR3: TGTGCCATCCAGAACAGCATGCGTGGCACTGAAGCTTTCTTT. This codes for CAIQNSMRGTEAFF.